One sample yielded the 18 T cell receptor beta chains listed below, sequenced in a study of T cell responses to AZD1222 COVID-19 vaccine. Data came from immunoSEQ multiplex PCR; TCRdb stores just in-frame clones and leaves some out. The top ten clones hold over 2.5% of a sample with 70,000 to 95,000 clones, 89% of them seen once. Sample: peripheral blood, taken on day 0 of MenACWY control vaccination. The receptors originated from an adult in good health.

The CDR3 sequence: CASSLSNQATGELFF. Written as DNA, the CDR3 is TGTGCCAGCAGTTTATCGAACCAGGCCACCGGGGAGCTGTTTTTT. The chain carries TRBV27 and TRBJ2-2; D unresolved. Trimming shortened V by 0 bases and J by 4 bases, and 9 bases separated the two germline ends. The CDR3 contains 15 residues. CDR1 and CDR2 from the germline V gene are MNHEY and SMNVEV (reference sequence).

This clone was found once. The V gene is TRBV19, the J gene TRBJ1-1, with D maybe TRBD1 (6 bases). This CDR3 is built from 13 residues. V was cut by 7 bases and J by 11 bases, with 20 bases left in between. From germline, CDR1 is LNHDA and CDR2 SQIVND (reference sequence). The CDR3 nucleotides are TGTGCCAGTACTTCATCATACGGGGGCCTCGCTTTCTTT. This gives the protein CASTSSYGGLAFF. The full variable domain, with the rest looked up from reference TRBV19 and TRBJ1-1, is DGGITQSPKYLFRKEGQNVTLSCEQNLNHDAMYWYRQDPGQGLRLIYYSQIVNDFQKGDIAEGYSVSREKKESFPLTVTSAQKNPTAFYLCASTSSYGGLAFFGQGTRLTVV.

The chain has TRBV5-1 and TRBJ2-7; TRBD2 agrees at 7 bases. With 2 bases clipped from V and 0 bases from J, the junction kept 5 bases outside the gene matches. Germline assignment: CDR1 SGHRS and CDR2 YFSETQ. The CDR3 extends over 15 amino acids. The CDR3 is CASSFTAGISYEQYF. The CDR3 DNA sequence: TGCGCCAGCAGCTTTACAGCGGGGATCTCCTACGAGCAGTACTTC.

This chain connects TRBV27 to TRBJ2-2; D is possibly TRBD2 (5 bases). This CDR3 is built from 15 residues. Deletions cut 2 bases from V and 7 bases from J, with 14 bases between. From germline, CDR1 is MNHEY and CDR2 SMNVEV (reference sequence). The chain's CDR3 is CASSLLGYGVGELFF. The CDR3 DNA reads as TGTGCCAGCAGTTTACTCGGCTACGGGGTCGGGGAGCTGTTTTTT.

The rearrangement links TRBV9 to TRBJ2-1; D is tentatively TRBD1 or TRBD2 (7 bases each). Germline V CDR1 and CDR2: SGDLS, YYNGEE. The CDR3 covers 16 residues. Trimming stripped 0 bases from V and 5 bases from J, with 15 bases between. The CDR3: CASSVEGGGEDNEQFF. DNA for the CDR3: TGTGCCAGCAGCGTAGAGGGAGGGGGCGAAGACAATGAGCAGTTCTTC. The full variable domain, completed using reference TRBV9 and TRBJ2-1, is DSGVTQTPKHLITATGQRVTLRCSPRSGDLSVYWYQQSLDQGLQFLIQYYNGEERAKGNILERFSAQQFPDLHSELNLSSLELGDSALYFCASSVEGGGEDNEQFFGPGTRLTVL.

The rearrangement joins TRBV30 to TRBJ1-3; D possibly corresponds to TRBD1 (6 bases). Germline lookup yields CDR1 GTSNPN and CDR2 SVGIG (reference sequence). The CDR3 has 12 amino acids. The V end was cut by 4 bases, the J end by 2 bases, with 6 bases between. The CDR3 DNA sequence: TGTGCCTGGACAGGGGCTGGAAACACCATATATTTT. This encodes CAWTGAGNTIYF. The full variable domain, its missing parts supplied by reference TRBV30 and TRBJ1-3, is SQTIHQWPATLVQPVGSPLSLECTVEGTSNPNLYWYRQAAGRGLQLLFYSVGIGQISSEVPQNLSASRPQDRQFILSSKKLLLSDSGFYLCAWTGAGNTIYFGEGSWLTVV.

V usage is TRBV11-2 and J usage is TRBJ1-5; 7 nucleotides agree with TRBD1. With 4 bases clipped from V and 2 bases from J, the junction kept 5 bases outside the gene matches. There are 15 residues in the CDR3. Germline V lookup: CDR1 SGHAT, CDR2 FQNNGV. CDR3 coding DNA: TGTGCCAGCAGCTCCGGACAGGCGCGCAATCAGCCCCAGCATTTT. It specifies CASSSGQARNQPQHF. Drawing the rest from reference TRBV11-2 and TRBJ1-5, the complete variable domain is EAGVAQSPRYKIIEKRQSVAFWCNPISGHATLYWYQQILGQGPKLLIQFQNNGVVDDSQLPKDRFSAERLKGVDSTLKIQPAKLEDSAVYLCASSSGQARNQPQHFGDGTRLSIL.

This chain links TRBV20-1 with TRBJ2-3; weak D call: TRBD2 (6 bases). Trimming pared 3 bases from V and 1 base from J, leaving 8 bases between. The CDR3 totals 13 residues. The germline gives CDR1 DFQATT, CDR2 SNEGSKA (reference sequence). CDR3 protein: CSASSGGTDTQYF. In DNA, the CDR3 is TGCAGTGCTAGTTCGGGAGGCACAGATACGCAGTATTTT.

V usage is TRBV7-6 and J usage is TRBJ2-7; the match to TRBD2 covers 12 bases. J was trimmed by 1 base and V by 2 bases; bases with no gene match: 3. CDR3 size: 16 residues. CDR1 and CDR2 (germline): SGHVS, FNYEAQ. The CDR3 bases are TGTGCCAGCAGCTTACAGACTAGCGGGGGTTCCTACGAGCAGTACTTC. It encodes CASSLQTSGGSYEQYF.

The chain combines TRBV27 with TRBJ2-2, with D perhaps TRBD1 or TRBD2 (5 bases each). The germline V and J ends were trimmed by 5 bases and 6 bases, with 13 bases remaining between them. The germline CDR1 and CDR2 sequences are MNHEY and SMNVEV (reference sequence). This CDR3 is 14 amino acids long. CDR3 in DNA: TGTGCCAGCAGTACGGGACCTCGGCCCGGGGAGCTGTTTTTT. This codes for CASSTGPRPGELFF.

The chain is built from TRBV7-3 and TRBJ1-5; 7 nucleotides match TRBD1. The CDR3 is made up of 13 amino acids. J lost 3 bases, V lost 5 bases, and 1 base had no gene match. The germline gives CDR1 SGHTA, CDR2 FQGTGA. CDR3 amino acids: CASSEGANQPQHF. The CDR3 region has the DNA TGTGCCAGCAGCGAGGGGGCCAATCAGCCCCAGCATTTT. Based on the CDR3 plus reference TRBV7-3 and TRBJ1-5, the full variable domain is GAGVSQTPSNKVTEKGKYVELRCDPISGHTALYWYRQSLGQGPEFLIYFQGTGAADDSGLPNDRFFAVRPEGSVSTLKIQRTERGDSAVYLCASSEGANQPQHFGDGTRLSIL.

The rearrangement links TRBV28 to TRBJ2-1; tentatively, D is TRBD2 (6 bases). Trimming left V 8 bases short and J 4 bases short, with 24 bases between. Per germline, CDR1 MDHEN and CDR2 SYDVKM. The CDR3 consists of 17 residues. The CDR3 nucleotides read TGTGCCAGCTTACCTGCGTGGGGGGTTAAAGAGTACAATGAGCAGTTCTTC. This gives the protein CASLPAWGVKEYNEQFF. Variable domain in full (rest from reference TRBV28 and TRBJ2-1): DVKVTQSSRYLVKRTGEKVFLECVQDMDHENMFWYRQDPGLGLRLIYFSYDVKMKEKGDIPEGYSVSREKKERFSLILESASTNQTSMYLCASLPAWGVKEYNEQFFGPGTRLTVL.

V usage is TRBV5-6 and J usage is TRBJ1-2, with D unresolved. Germline loops: CDR1 SGHDT, CDR2 YYEEEE. V was trimmed by 0 bases and J by 5 bases, leaving 11 bases between them. The CDR3 consists of 14 residues. CDR3: CASSLGTGRYGYTF. CDR3 DNA: TGTGCCAGCAGCTTGGGTACGGGAAGATATGGCTACACCTTC.

This chain connects TRBV27 to TRBJ2-7; no reliable D call. Trimming took 0 bases from V and 3 from J, leaving 3 bases between them. Germline lookup yields CDR1 MNHEY and CDR2 SMNVEV (reference sequence). The CDR3 runs 12 residues. CDR3 nucleotide sequence: TGTGCCAGCAGTTTATCTGGCTACGAGCAGTACTTC. Protein product: CASSLSGYEQYF.

This clone is a singleton in its sample. The gene calls are TRBV14 and TRBJ1-2; 10 bases align to TRBD1. The V gene's germline CDR1 is SGHDN and CDR2 FVKESK. V shed 2 bases, J shed 7 bases, and the junction held 10 bases outside the gene matches. This CDR3 has 16 residues. The DNA of the CDR3 is TGTGCCAGCAGCCAACCGGGACAGGGGATGTTGGGTGGCTACACCTTC. Its translation: CASSQPGQGMLGGYTF.

This clone was observed once. This sequence joins TRBV29-1 and TRBJ2-3, with 7 bases identical to TRBD1. CDR3 length: 12 residues. The germline gives CDR1 SQVTM, CDR2 ANQGSEA. Trimming took 0 bases from V and 14 from J; bases not matched to a gene: 8. CDR3 residues: CSVEDLGQRAYF. DNA of the CDR3: TGCAGCGTTGAAGATCTGGGACAGAGGGCGTATTTT.

The rearrangement joins TRBV24-1 to TRBJ2-2; D possibly matches TRBD1 or TRBD2 (5 bases each). The V end was cut by 3 bases, the J end by 6 bases, with 16 bases between. Germline CDR1 KGHDR, CDR2 SFDVKD. This CDR3 is built from 16 residues. DNA for the CDR3: TGTGCCACCAGTGATATAGACAGCTTGGGGGCCGGGGAGCTGTTTTTT. As protein: CATSDIDSLGAGELFF.

The rearrangement uses TRBV5-1 and TRBJ1-4, with D hard to call. Germline lookup yields CDR1 SGHRS and CDR2 YFSETQ. The CDR3 contains 17 residues. Between the trimmed V and J ends, which lost 0 bases and 4 bases, there was a span of 16 bases. CDR3 protein: CASSLGQPGGNNEKLFF. Written as DNA, the CDR3 is TGCGCCAGCAGCTTGGGCCAGCCCGGTGGAAATAATGAAAAACTGTTTTTT.